This T cell receptor (beta chain) originates from a study of OX40 agonist ivuxolimab in advanced cancers. The overall study: Three individuals attained partial responses, comprising one hepatocellular carcinoma case and two cutaneous melanoma cases.

Profiled with immunoSEQ multiplex PCR; TCRdb holds only in-frame clones, not every one. The table records about 61,000 clones, roughly four fifths of them present only once. Trimming took off 7 bases at V and 6 bases at J, with 16 bases between the two ends. The germline V gene has CDR1 SNHLY and CDR2 FYNNEI. The CDR3 is 14 residues long. This chain connects TRBV2 to TRBJ2-1; D possibly corresponds to TRBD1 (6 bases). This clonotype was sampled from an adult with an advanced solid tumor such as melanoma, head and neck, liver or kidney cancer. This material consisted of CD4+ or CD8+ T cells sorted from blood, taken in a trial of the OX40 agonist ivuxolimab. The DNA for the CDR3 is TGTGCCAGCAATCTTGACAAAGGGGGCAATGAGCAGTTCTTC. It yields the protein CASNLDKGGNEQFF.